This TCR beta chain was recovered during a study of blood T cell repertoires in COVID-19. For the study at large: COVID-19 samples collected from the United States, Italy and Spain covered acute and convalescent phases.

Germline CDR1 and CDR2: KGHSH and LQKENI. This CDR3 region has 13 residues. The V gene lost 3 bases and the J gene lost 3 bases, with 9 bases spanning the gap. Measured with immunoSEQ multiplex PCR; TCRdb has only the in-frame clones, and not every one. Among 180,000 or so clones listed, around 80% were seen once. The chain recombines TRBV18 with TRBJ2-7; no clear D gene. The material sequenced was peripheral blood. This TCR was recovered from a human donor with acute or convalescent COVID-19. The donor label of this sample is uncertain. The CDR3 loop reads CASSPLQNYEQYF. The CDR3 DNA is TGTGCCAGCTCACCGTTACAGAACTACGAGCAGTACTTC.